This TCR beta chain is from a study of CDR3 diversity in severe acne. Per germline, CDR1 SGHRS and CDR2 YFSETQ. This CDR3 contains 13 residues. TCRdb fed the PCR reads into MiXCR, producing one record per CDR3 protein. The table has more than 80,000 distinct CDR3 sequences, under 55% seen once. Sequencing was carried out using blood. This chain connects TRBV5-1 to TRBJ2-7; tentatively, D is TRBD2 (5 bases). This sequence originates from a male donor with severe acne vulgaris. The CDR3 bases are TGCGCGAGCGGAGAAGGGAGCTCCTACGAGCAGTACTTC. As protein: CASGEGSSYEQYF.